This TCR beta chain was documented in a study of OX40 agonist ivuxolimab in advanced cancers. Regarding the study in general: Ivuxolimab was an agonistic, fully human IgG2 monoclonal antibody directed against OX40 (CD134), a costimulatory receptor. Intravenous ivuxolimab was administered to patients every 2 weeks at six dose levels: 0.01, 0.1, 0.3, 1.5, 3 and 10 mg/kg. Of the roughly 50 dose-escalation patients, hepatocellular carcinoma was present in about 20, melanoma in some 15, renal cell carcinoma in 9 and head and neck cancer in 9. In the dose-escalation cohort, more than 75% of patients were male, and the mean age was around 60 years, with a range of about 23 to 90. Prior anti-PD-1, anti-PD-L1 or anti-CTLA-4 therapy was permitted, and about two fifths of dose-escalation patients had received checkpoint inhibitors. Partial responses occurred in three dose-escalation patients, of whom one had hepatocellular carcinoma and two had cutaneous melanoma. The point of sequencing TCRbeta in the periphery was to test whether ivuxolimab changed TCR sequence diversity and drove clonal T-cell expansion. The paper reports the monotherapy dose-escalation portion (N of about 51 patients) of the phase I ivuxolimab trial. Study-wide findings and limitations: Low levels of normalized T-cell clonal expansion were also seen in some patients who did not respond. At doses of 0.1 to 3.0 mg/kg, clonal expansion of both CD4+ and CD8+ T cells in blood was seen between baseline and week 6. On average, CD8+ T cells showed more expanded clones than CD4+ T cells after ivuxolimab. The antigen specificity of the clonally expanded peripheral T cells was not determined. In the 0.1-3.0 mg/kg groups, partial responders had among the lowest normalized peripheral clonal expansion, particularly in CD8+ T cells.

For sequencing of the TCRbeta CDR3 region, genomic DNA was extracted from the sorted cells. TCRbeta CDR3 regions were sequenced using the immunoSEQ Assay. TCRdb took this table from immuneACCESS and kept in-frame rearrangements with V and J called. Such tables lack part of the clones; where checked against another copy, unresolved V genes explain under half of the gap, and the rest is unexplained. This sample is represented by 15,000 to 20,000 clones; approximately 80% of them were singletons. 26% of the sample belongs to the ten largest clones. The trial excluded patients who had a history of autoimmune disease or who were on systemic immunosuppression. In every dose cohort, peripheral blood was drawn for TCR sequencing at baseline, cycle 4 day 1, and cycle 7 day 1. The samples were taken from a phase I, first-in-human, multicenter, open-label dose-escalation trial of ivuxolimab. The trial enrolled adults with locally advanced or metastatic head and neck squamous cell, hepatocellular, melanoma or renal cell carcinoma. Before TCR sequencing, CD4+ T cells and CD8+ T cells from peripheral blood were sorted into separate populations.

Its CDR3 holds 12 amino acids, cysteine through phenylalanine. Kept here is only the CDR3 DNA, which spans 36 bases and is read in frame from base 1. Trimming removed 1 base from V and 4 bases from J, leaving 4 bases between the germline ends. In the germline V gene, CDR1 corresponds to SGHTA and CDR2 to FQGNSA. In the case of this clone: No antigen is known for it. A read error is possible here, since a much larger clone lies one base away.

The material sequenced was CD4+ or CD8+ T cells sorted from blood, taken in a trial of the OX40 agonist ivuxolimab. The V and J genes are TRBV7-2 and TRBJ1-2; no confident D gene assignment can be made. This receptor was taken from an adult with an advanced solid tumor such as melanoma, head and neck, liver or kidney cancer. DNA sequence: TGTGCCAGCAGCTTAGGGACCTATGGCTACACCTTC. Its product reads: CASSLGTYGYTF.